This T cell receptor beta chain was sequenced in a study of shared clonotypes between healthy human individuals. The naive CD8 population came from CD45RO-negative cells selected for CCR7, without terminally differentiated effector memory CD45RA+ cells. Genomic DNA of every subset was divided equally among multiple immunoSEQ plates. The protocol was immunoSEQ multiplex PCR, while the TCRdb copy is restricted to in-frame clones and leaves out a portion. This sample has roughly 590,000 clones, with nearly 97% found just once. Whole-study results and caveats: Tissue TCR repertoires likely differ from these blood-only repertoires.

Germline lookup yields CDR1 SGHDT and CDR2 YYEEEE. This CDR3 spans 13 amino acids. V lost 2 bases and J lost 1, with 7 bases in between. Concerning this clone itself: Its antigen is as yet unknown.

Sample: naive CD8+ T cells sorted from blood. The gene calls are TRBV5-6 and TRBJ2-7; tentatively, D is TRBD2 (6 bases). The TCR comes from a woman between 25 and 40 years old in good health. CDR3 DNA: TGTGCCAGCAGCTTCCGGGAGTCCTACGAGCAGTACTTC. This translates into CASSFRESYEQYF. Filled out from reference TRBV5-6 and TRBJ2-7, the complete variable domain reads DAGVTQSPTHLIKTRGQQVTLRCSPKSGHDTVSWYQQALGQGPQFIFQYYEEEERQRGNFPDRFSGHQFPNYSSELNVNALLLGDSALYLCASSFRESYEQYFGPGTRLTVT.